The 6 T cell receptor beta chains presented below share a single source sample, sequenced in a study of cytomegalovirus exposure and HLA in healthy donors. Use of 60 Vbeta and 13 Jbeta primers characterized the PCR. Profiling relied on immunoSEQ multiplex PCR, and the TCRdb table lists in-frame clones only, not all of them. The sample yields about 140,000 clones, more than 75% seen once. The sequencing input was PBMCs. The source of these receptors is a male donor in good health and CMV-seronegative.

This CDR3 is CASSIGGNTEAFF. As DNA, the CDR3 is TGTGCCAGCAGTATCGGCGGGAACACTGAAGCTTTCTTT. V and J are TRBV2 and TRBJ1-1, with D hard to call. The germline V gene has CDR1 SNHLY and CDR2 FYNNEI. V was cut by 5 bases and J by 1 base, with 8 bases left in between. The CDR3 contains 13 residues.

This clone turned up a few times. The chain is built from TRBV7-7 and TRBJ2-7; 12 bases agree with TRBD2. The CDR3 covers 15 residues. Germline lookup yields CDR1 SSHAT and CDR2 FNYEAQ (reference sequence). The V and J ends lost 3 bases and 7 bases, in that order; junction bases with no gene match: 7. CDR3 bases: TGTGCCAGCAGCTTCCGGACTAGCGGGGCCAGGGAGCAGTACTTC. It is translated as CASSFRTSGAREQYF.

The rearrangement links TRBV4-3 to TRBJ2-1; D might be TRBD1 (6 bases). Germline CDR1 and CDR2: LGHNA and YSLEER. There are 15 residues in the CDR3. The V end lost 4 bases, the J end lost 0 bases, and 10 bases lay between the germline ends. CDR3 amino acids: CASSPDRSSYNEQFF. DNA for the CDR3: TGCGCCAGCAGCCCCGACAGGAGCTCCTACAATGAGCAGTTCTTC.

CDR3 loop: CASSEWGETYNEQFF. CDR3 nucleotide sequence: TGTGCCAGCAGTGAATGGGGAGAGACCTACAATGAGCAGTTCTTC. The V call is TRBV25-1, the J call TRBJ2-1; possible D gene TRBD2, 5 bases. CDR3 length: 15 amino acids. Germline loops: CDR1 MGHDK, CDR2 SYGVNS. V was shortened by 1 base and J by 2 bases, with 9 bases between the two germline ends.

The rearrangement links TRBV4-3 to TRBJ1-2; D not resolved. The CDR3 is 13 residues long. V was clipped by 0 bases and J by 4 bases, with 6 bases between them. Germline assignment: CDR1 LGHNA and CDR2 YSLEER. CDR3 DNA: TGCGCCAGCAGCCAAGATCTTTTCTATGGCTACACCTTC. Its protein product is CASSQDLFYGYTF.

The chain has TRBV28 and TRBJ2-1, with a possible D match to TRBD1 (6 bases). Between the trimmed V and J ends, which lost 6 bases and 10 bases, there was a span of 10 bases. CDR1 and CDR2 (germline): MDHEN, SYDVKM. This CDR3 spans 11 amino acids. CDR3 loop: CASSGQSEQFF. The CDR3 coding sequence is TGTGCCAGCAGCGGACAGTCGGAGCAGTTCTTC.